The 30 T cell receptor beta chains below come from one sample, sequenced in a study of cytomegalovirus exposure and HLA in healthy donors (dated by TCRdb to the late 2010s). Library method: the immunoSEQ multiplex PCR assay. For the multiplex PCR, a mixture combining 60 forward primers for TCR Vbeta segments and 13 reverse primers for TCR Jbeta segments was used. This is the immuneACCESS table as TCRdb keeps it, with only in-frame sequences that have V and J called. A part of the clones is gone; compared with another copy, unresolved V genes explain less than half, and the rest is unexplained. In all, the sample holds roughly 250,000 clones, and approximately 85% of those were seen once. The ten most abundant clones make up about 2% of the sample. Material: PBMCs. The origin of the receptors is a woman in her forties in good health and CMV-seropositive.

This chain connects TRBV4-3 to TRBJ1-6; unclear D gene. Germline CDR1 is LGHNA and CDR2 is YSLEER. CDR3 size: 15 residues. V gave up 1 base and J gave up 9 bases, with 13 bases separating them. The CDR3 DNA reads TGCGCCAGCAGCCAAGGTACTGGTGTGAGTTCACCCCTCCACTTT. Protein product: CASSQGTGVSSPLHF.

The rearrangement links TRBV30 to TRBJ1-3; a weak D match, TRBD1 (6 bases). The germline CDR1 and CDR2 sequences are GTSNPN and SVGIG (reference sequence). CDR3 size: 16 residues. Trimming stripped 2 bases from V and 1 base from J, with 15 bases between. CDR3 DNA sequence: TGTGCCTGGAGTAAAGAGGGGGGGTTATCTGGAAACACCATATATTTT. Translation: CAWSKEGGLSGNTIYF. Based on the CDR3 plus reference TRBV30 and TRBJ1-3, the full variable domain is SQTIHQWPATLVQPVGSPLSLECTVEGTSNPNLYWYRQAAGRGLQLLFYSVGIGQISSEVPQNLSASRPQDRQFILSSKKLLLSDSGFYLCAWSKEGGLSGNTIYFGEGSWLTVV.

This chain uses TRBV9 with TRBJ2-7, with D possibly being TRBD1 (5 bases). Trimming left V 0 bases short and J 1 base short, with 11 bases between. Germline V gene data show CDR1 as SGDLS and CDR2 as YYNGEE. The CDR3 spans 15 residues. This chain's CDR3 is CASSVGGDTSYEQYF. In DNA, the CDR3 is TGTGCCAGCAGCGTAGGGGGCGACACTTCCTACGAGCAGTACTTC.

The rearrangement joins TRBV7-9 to TRBJ2-3, with a tentative D call TRBD1 (6 bases). CDR3 length equals 15 residues. CDR1 SEHNR and CDR2 FQNEAQ come from the germline V gene (reference sequence). V gave up 2 bases and J gave up 3 bases, with 12 bases separating them. The CDR3 sequence: CASSLRDKGTDTQYF. CDR3 nucleotide sequence: TGTGCCAGCAGCTTAAGGGACAAGGGGACAGATACGCAGTATTTT.

This rearrangement joins TRBV5-1 to TRBJ2-1; TRBD2 aligns across 8 bases. Losses at the gene ends were 0 bases for V and 0 bases for J; bases not matched to a gene: 8. Germline CDR1 and CDR2: SGHRS and YFSETQ. The CDR3 loop spans 18 amino acids. The CDR3 DNA reads TGCGCCAGCAGCTTGGTGACCGGGGGGGGAAGCTCCTACAATGAGCAGTTCTTC. This gives the protein CASSLVTGGGSSYNEQFF. The complete variable domain, with remaining parts taken from reference TRBV5-1 and TRBJ2-1, reads KAGVTQTPRYLIKTRGQQVTLSCSPISGHRSVSWYQQTPGQGLQFLFEYFSETQRNKGNFPGRFSGRQFSNSRSEMNVSTLELGDSALYLCASSLVTGGGSSYNEQFFGPGTRLTVL.

V and J are TRBV27 and TRBJ2-7; TRBD2 is a possible D gene (6 bases). The CDR3 covers 14 residues. V dropped 5 bases and J dropped 3 bases, with 14 bases sitting between them. Per the germline V gene, CDR1 is MNHEY and CDR2 is SMNVEV (reference sequence). The CDR3 sequence: CASSPRESGYEQYF. The CDR3 DNA sequence: TGTGCCAGCAGTCCTCGGGAGTCTGGCTACGAGCAGTACTTC.

CDR3 bases: TGTGCCAGTTTTAGCGGGACGGGCTACAATGAGCAGTTCTTC. It yields the protein CASFSGTGYNEQFF. The genes are TRBV19 and TRBJ2-1, with 8 bases identical to TRBD2. CDR1 is LNHDA, CDR2 SQIVND, per germline (reference sequence). After removal of 8 bases from V and 3 bases from J, the junction contained 6 bases not matched to a gene. The CDR3 is 14 residues long.

This chain uses TRBV30 with TRBJ2-2; D ambiguous. Trimming removed 3 bases at V and 1 base at J, with 9 bases between. The CDR3 length is 14 residues. Per the germline V gene, CDR1 is GTSNPN and CDR2 is SVGIG (reference sequence). Written as DNA, the CDR3 is TGTGCCTGGAGGGGCCAGTTGAACACCGGGGAGCTGTTTTTT. Translated, it gives CAWRGQLNTGELFF.

The rearrangement joins TRBV27 to TRBJ2-7, with TRBD1 identical over 8 bases. V lost 6 bases to trimming and J lost 0 bases; unmatched junction nucleotides: 16. The CDR3 has 18 amino acids. The V gene's germline CDR1 is MNHEY and CDR2 SMNVEV (reference sequence). The CDR3 here is CASRKYKYQGANSYEQYF. The CDR3 nucleotides are TGTGCCAGCAGGAAATACAAGTACCAGGGGGCCAACTCCTACGAGCAGTACTTC.

V gene TRBV14 combines with J gene TRBJ2-7; 10 bases agree with TRBD2. The CDR3 contains 14 residues. V lost 1 base to trimming and J lost 7 bases; unmatched junction nucleotides: 4. Per the germline V gene, CDR1 is SGHDN and CDR2 is FVKESK. The CDR3 nucleotides read TGTGCCAGCAGCCAAGGGCTAGCGGGAGTAGAGCAGTACTTC. Translation: CASSQGLAGVEQYF.

DNA for the CDR3: TGTGCCAGCAGCTTAGGGACACAGGAGGAGACCCAGTACTTC. Its translation: CASSLGTQEETQYF. The chain couples TRBV7-9 to TRBJ2-5; a weak D match, TRBD1 (5 bases). This CDR3 contains 14 residues. V was cut by 1 base and J by 5 bases, with 11 bases left in between. CDR1 is SEHNR, CDR2 FQNEAQ, per germline (reference sequence). The whole variable domain, filled in from reference TRBV7-9 and TRBJ2-5, reads DTGVSQNPRHKITKRGQNVTFRCDPISEHNRLYWYRQTLGQGPEFLTYFQNEAQLEKSRLLSDRFSAERPKGSFSTLEIQRTEQGDSAMYLCASSLGTQEETQYFGPGTRLLVL.

The chain uses TRBV10-1 and TRBJ1-2; 10 bases are shared with TRBD1. CDR1 and CDR2 (germline): WNHNN, SYGVQD (reference sequence). The length of the CDR3 is 18 residues. V trimming: 2 bases; J trimming: 4 bases; junction bases outside the gene matches: 13. Here the CDR3 reads CASSEGQGVCTISYGYTF. DNA of the CDR3: TGCGCCAGCAGTGAGGGACAGGGGGTCTGTACAATCTCCTATGGCTACACCTTC.

This clone occurred once. This chain links TRBV11-2 with TRBJ2-1; 8 bases agree with TRBD2. The CDR3 is 14 residues long. Germline CDR1 reads SGHAT; CDR2 reads FQNNGV. Losses at the gene ends were 1 base for V and 9 bases for J; bases not matched to a gene: 5. This CDR3 reads CASSLGREVAEQFF. CDR3 DNA: TGTGCCAGCAGCTTAGGGCGGGAGGTGGCTGAGCAGTTCTTC. The whole variable domain, remainder taken from reference TRBV11-2 and TRBJ2-1, is EAGVAQSPRYKIIEKRQSVAFWCNPISGHATLYWYQQILGQGPKLLIQFQNNGVVDDSQLPKDRFSAERLKGVDSTLKIQPAKLEDSAVYLCASSLGREVAEQFFGPGTRLTVL.

This chain joins TRBV7-6 and TRBJ2-2; 9 bases align to TRBD2. Germline V lookup: CDR1 SGHVS, CDR2 FNYEAQ. The CDR3 length is 19 residues. Trimming removed 5 bases from V and 4 bases from J; junction bases left unmatched: 17. The CDR3 sequence is CASSPPLWKAGGVTGELFF. Here the CDR3 DNA reads TGTGCCAGCAGCCCCCCCCTATGGAAGGCGGGAGGGGTCACCGGGGAGCTGTTTTTT.

The chain couples TRBV11-3 to TRBJ1-4; TRBD1 might be the D (5 bases). The germline V gene encodes CDR1 SGHNT and CDR2 YENEEA. Between the trimmed V and J ends, which lost 1 base and 3 bases, there was a span of 15 bases. The CDR3 extends over 17 amino acids. The CDR3 coding sequence is TGTGCCAGCAGCTTAGGTACAGGAAAGGAGCCTAATGAAAAACTGTTTTTT. This sequence encodes CASSLGTGKEPNEKLFF.

V and J are TRBV5-4 and TRBJ2-5; 10 bases map to TRBD2. Unmatched junction bases numbered 2, after V lost 0 bases and J lost 3 bases. CDR1 and CDR2 from the germline V gene are SGHNT and YYREEE (reference sequence). The CDR3 is made up of 15 amino acids. CDR3 region: CASSLGLAGKETQYF. The CDR3 bases are TGTGCCAGCAGCTTGGGACTAGCGGGCAAAGAGACCCAGTACTTC. The entire variable domain, with the rest obtained from reference TRBV5-4 and TRBJ2-5, is as follows: ETGVTQSPTHLIKTRGQQVTLRCSSQSGHNTVSWYQQALGQGPQFIFQYYREEENGRGNFPPRFSGLQFPNYSSELNVNALELDDSALYLCASSLGLAGKETQYFGPGTRLLVL.

With regard to this clone: The germline gene is not matched at one end of the junction; a read error may be the cause. The CDR3 DNA is TGTGCCAACAGTTCCCTAATGAAGCACCACACAGATACGCAGTATTTT. Translating it yields CANSSLMKHHTDTQYF. V gene TRBV27 combines with J gene TRBJ2-3; unclear D gene. This CDR3 is 16 amino acids long. Germline V lookup: CDR1 MNHEY, CDR2 SMNVEV (reference sequence).

In its sample, this clone was seen a few times. The chain joins TRBV7-2 to TRBJ1-3; a weak D match, TRBD1 (5 bases). This CDR3 has 15 amino acids. Germline assignment: CDR1 SGHTA and CDR2 FQGNSA. The ends were cut back, 1 base at V and 0 bases at J, with 7 bases in the middle. CDR3 coding DNA: TGTGCCAGCAGCTTAGGCGGGGCCTCTGGAAACACCATATATTTT. Translating it yields CASSLGGASGNTIYF. Full variable domain (outside the CDR3, taken from reference TRBV7-2 and TRBJ1-3): GAGVSQSPSNKVTEKGKDVELRCDPISGHTALYWYRQSLGQGLEFLIYFQGNSAPDKSGLPSDRFSAERTGGSVSTLTIQRTQQEDSAVYLCASSLGGASGNTIYFGEGSWLTVV.

This rearrangement joins TRBV2 to TRBJ2-2; maybe TRBD1 (6 bases). The length of the CDR3 is 14 residues. V lost 6 bases to trimming and J lost 0 bases, with 8 bases between them. Germline CDR1 reads SNHLY; CDR2 reads FYNNEI. The CDR3 DNA sequence: TGTGCCAGCAGCCACAGGGCGAACACCGGGGAGCTGTTTTTT. As protein: CASSHRANTGELFF.

J is TRBJ1-1 and V is TRBV19, with TRBD1 as a possible D gene (6 bases). Trimming took 0 bases from V and 10 from J, leaving 18 bases between them. The CDR3 is made up of 15 amino acids. Germline loops: CDR1 LNHDA, CDR2 SQIVND (reference sequence). As DNA, the CDR3 is TGTGCCAGTAGTATAGAGAGGGGGACGCCGCTTGGAGCTTTCTTT. Its protein product is CASSIERGTPLGAFF.

A few counts support this clone. This rearrangement joins TRBV6-5 to TRBJ2-7, with TRBD2 matching over 10 bases. Germline lookup yields CDR1 MNHEY and CDR2 SVGAGI. Trimming cost V 8 bases and J 2 bases; bases outside gene matches: 9. The CDR3 has 15 amino acids. As DNA, the CDR3 is TGTGCCAGCGCTCCTAGCGGGAGTATCCCCTACGAGCAGTACTTC. It specifies CASAPSGSIPYEQYF.

The rearrangement links TRBV30 to TRBJ2-5; D perhaps matches TRBD2 (5 bases). Germline V CDR1 and CDR2: GTSNPN, SVGIG (reference sequence). V lost 4 bases to trimming and J lost 4 bases, with 7 bases between them. This CDR3 is 11 amino acids long. The CDR3 nucleotides read TGTGCCTGGACGGCGGGAGAGACCCAGTACTTC. Protein sequence: CAWTAGETQYF.

The DNA for the CDR3 is TGTGCCAGCAGGTCCCCATGGACCCAGTACTTC. Its protein is CASRSPWTQYF. V usage is TRBV6-5 and J usage is TRBJ2-5, with D uncertain. The V end was cut by 6 bases, the J end by 7 bases, with 9 bases between. From germline, CDR1 is MNHEY and CDR2 SVGAGI. This CDR3 contains 11 residues.

The DNA for the CDR3 is TGCGCCAGCGGTGCCGGGACAGGGAGTAACTACGAGCAGTACTTC. Encoded protein: CASGAGTGSNYEQYF. This sequence joins TRBV10-1 and TRBJ2-7; 9 positions match TRBD1. This CDR3 has 15 amino acids. J lost 3 bases, V lost 8 bases, and 11 bases had no gene match. Germline CDR1 WNHNN, CDR2 SYGVQD (reference sequence).

V and J are TRBV9 and TRBJ2-7; tentatively, D is TRBD2 (6 bases). The CDR3 runs to 16 residues. Trimming took 2 bases from V and 2 from J, leaving 17 bases between them. CDR1 is SGDLS and CDR2 is YYNGEE in the germline V gene. CDR3 sequence (DNA): TGTGCCAGCAGCGTGGAGGGGAATTTAAGGACCTACGAGCAGTACTTC. Protein: CASSVEGNLRTYEQYF. The full variable domain, its missing parts supplied by reference TRBV9 and TRBJ2-7, is DSGVTQTPKHLITATGQRVTLRCSPRSGDLSVYWYQQSLDQGLQFLIQYYNGEERAKGNILERFSAQQFPDLHSELNLSSLELGDSALYFCASSVEGNLRTYEQYFGPGTRLTVT.

This sequence joins TRBV28 and TRBJ1-2; D possibly corresponds to TRBD1 (5 bases). V was clipped by 9 bases and J by 5 bases, with 7 bases between them. CDR1 MDHEN and CDR2 SYDVKM come from the germline V gene. The CDR3 spans 10 residues. CDR3 in DNA: TGTGCCAGTGGGACTTATGGCTACACCTTC. Protein: CASGTYGYTF.

The chain uses TRBV10-1 and TRBJ2-1; D not certain. Germline V CDR1 and CDR2: WNHNN, SYGVQD (reference sequence). CDR3 length: 13 amino acids. Trimming left V 7 bases short and J 3 bases short, with 10 bases between. The CDR3 spells CASIGSFYNEQFF. The CDR3 bases are TGCGCCAGCATCGGTAGCTTCTACAATGAGCAGTTCTTC.

The chain links TRBV5-6 to TRBJ2-7, with TRBD1 matching 7 bases. The CDR3 length is 15 residues. Germline trimming cut 2 bases from V and 0 bases from J; bases unmatched to any gene: 5. In germline, CDR1 is SGHDT, CDR2 YYEEEE. CDR3 residues: CASSLGGQSSYEQYF. In DNA form, the CDR3 reads TGTGCCAGCAGCTTAGGGGGCCAAAGCTCCTACGAGCAGTACTTC.

The CDR3 spells CASSLSPTDEQFF. CDR3 bases: TGTGCCAGCAGTTTATCCCCCACGGATGAGCAGTTCTTC. This rearrangement joins TRBV27 to TRBJ2-1, with D unresolved. CDR3 length equals 13 residues. Germline V gene data show CDR1 as MNHEY and CDR2 as SMNVEV (reference sequence). Trimming left V 0 bases short and J 8 bases short, with 8 bases between.

This clone was counted only a few times. The rearrangement joins TRBV28 to TRBJ1-1; D gene uncertain. V lost 6 bases and J lost 4, with 15 bases in between. Germline V gene sequence: CDR1 MDHEN, CDR2 SYDVKM. CDR3 length equals 14 residues. Here the CDR3 reads CASSSQAAGTEAFF. In nucleotides, the CDR3 is TGTGCCAGCAGCTCCCAGGCGGCGGGCACTGAAGCTTTCTTT.